This record looks at one T cell receptor beta chain sequence and its context. From germline, CDR1 is SGDLS and CDR2 YYNGEE. V lost 3 bases, J lost 5 bases, and 13 bases stayed unmatched. The CDR3 extends over 16 amino acids. The method was immunoSEQ multiplex PCR; TCRdb's version includes in-frame clones alone and lacks a portion of them. The data contain 70,000 or so clones, roughly 90% of them singletons. This sample was included in a study of OX40 agonist ivuxolimab in advanced cancers. The origin of this receptor is an adult with an advanced solid tumor such as melanoma, head and neck, liver or kidney cancer. The gene calls are TRBV9 and TRBJ2-7, with TRBD1 identical over 8 bases. The sequences come from CD4+ or CD8+ T cells sorted from blood, collected in a trial of the OX40 agonist ivuxolimab. This chain's CDR3 is CASSEPGGVPLDEQYF. For the CDR3, the DNA is TGTGCCAGCAGCGAGCCAGGGGGCGTCCCCTTGGACGAGCAGTACTTC. Together with reference TRBV9 and TRBJ2-7, the CDR3 gives the full variable domain: DSGVTQTPKHLITATGQRVTLRCSPRSGDLSVYWYQQSLDQGLQFLIQYYNGEERAKGNILERFSAQQFPDLHSELNLSSLELGDSALYFCASSEPGGVPLDEQYFGPGTRLTVT.